This T cell receptor (beta chain) was sequenced during a study of blood T cell repertoires in COVID-19. CDR1 and CDR2 (germline): SQVTM, ANQGSEA. V was pared by 1 base and J by 3 bases, with 7 bases between. The CDR3 contains 12 residues. Produced via immunoSEQ multiplex PCR; TCRdb's table is partial and in-frame only. The data hold a few hundred thousand clones, with 86% observed a single time. Participants reported their clinical history, and cohort assignment relied on those reports. Sequencing was carried out using PBMCs or T cells enriched from blood (not recorded which). The chain has TRBV29-1 and TRBJ2-7; D is unclear. This receptor was obtained from a woman aged 45-60 years in a cohort exposed to, infected with or recovered from COVID-19 (not recorded which). Here the CDR3 reads CSVEGQNYEQYF. CDR3 bases: TGCAGCGTTGAAGGGCAGAACTACGAGCAGTACTTC.